The 28 T cell receptor beta chains presented below share a single source sample, sequenced in a study. In TCRdb, the 5' RACE reads were re-called with MiXCR into one record per CDR3 protein. The data contain approximately 57,000 distinct CDR3 sequences, about 20% of them singletons. Treg sorting used a CD4+CD25+CD127-/low gate. The material sequenced was tumor-infiltrating Tregs sorted from the breast tumor. These receptors were taken from a female donor with breast cancer.

The chain joins TRBV5-1 to TRBJ2-6; D not resolved. CDR3 length equals 18 residues. Germline CDR1 reads SGHRS; CDR2 reads YFSETQ. V lost 3 bases, J lost 0 bases, and 16 bases lay in between. The CDR3 spells CASSSVGKEISGANVLTF. The CDR3, as DNA: TGCGCCAGCAGCTCCGTAGGCAAGGAAATCTCTGGGGCCAACGTCCTGACTTTC.

Turning to this clonotype: One end of the junction fails to match germline, which may point to a read error. The chain employs TRBV15 and TRBJ2-3; D unresolved. Germline V gives CDR1 LNHNV, CDR2 YYDKDF (reference sequence). The CDR3 is made up of 14 amino acids. CDR3 coding DNA: TGTGCCACCGGCAGAGAGGTTAGGAAAGATACGCAGTATTTT. Its protein product is CATGREVRKDTQYF.

J is TRBJ1-5 and V is TRBV19; 8 bases are a match to TRBD1. Trimming removed 6 bases from V and 4 bases from J; junction bases left unmatched: 2. This CDR3 is built from 13 residues. Germline assignment: CDR1 LNHDA and CDR2 SQIVND (reference sequence). Here the CDR3 DNA reads TGTGCCAGTAGCGGGACAGGAAATCAGCCCCAGCATTTT. Residues: CASSGTGNQPQHF.

This clonotype was seen a few times. The V and J genes are TRBV11-2 and TRBJ2-3; TRBD2 matches at 9 bases. The CDR3 spans 15 residues. Germline values: CDR1 SGHAT, CDR2 FQNNGV. After removal of 0 bases from V and 8 bases from J, the junction contained 6 bases not matched to a gene. The CDR3 nucleotides are TGTGCCAGCAGCTTAGATAGCGGGAGACGAGGTACGCAGTATTTT. Residues: CASSLDSGRRGTQYF.

This clonotype was observed at least ten times. The chain recombines TRBV6-5 with TRBJ1-1, with D unresolved. CDR3 size: 14 residues. Trimming cost V 0 bases and J 1 base, with 6 bases left between them. CDR1 and CDR2 (germline): MNHEY, SVGAGI. CDR3 sequence (DNA): TGTGCCAGCAGTTACTCGCCGGGGAACACTGAAGCTTTCTTT. It encodes CASSYSPGNTEAFF.

The CDR3 DNA reads as TGTGCCATCAGTGTAGGACTAGCCCCCTCCTACAATGAGCAGTTCTTC. This translates into CAISVGLAPSYNEQFF. The chain links TRBV10-3 to TRBJ2-1, with 8 bases fitting TRBD2. The CDR3 is made up of 16 amino acids. Germline V gene lookup returns CDR1 ENHRY and CDR2 SYGVKD. Trimming at V came to 4 bases and at J to 0 bases, leaving 5 bases not matched to a gene.

This clonotype was counted between two and nine times. This chain joins TRBV11-3 and TRBJ2-5; D may be TRBD2 (6 bases). The CDR3 sequence is 15 residues long. In germline, CDR1 is SGHNT, CDR2 YENEEA. Trimming cost V 5 bases and J 2 bases, with 15 bases left between them. DNA for the CDR3: TGTGCCAGCAGCCAGAAATGGGGGGTACAAGAGACCCAGTACTTC. Translating it yields CASSQKWGVQETQYF. The full variable domain, in which reference TRBV11-3 and TRBJ2-5 provide the parts outside the CDR3, is EAGVVQSPRYKIIEKKQPVAFWCNPISGHNTLYWYLQNLGQGPELLIRYENEEAVDDSQLPKDRFSAERLKGVDSTLKIQPAELGDSAVYLCASSQKWGVQETQYFGPGTRLLVL.

In its sample, this clonotype was seen a few times. The rearrangement uses TRBV20-1 and TRBJ2-1; 9 bases line up with TRBD2. This CDR3 has 14 amino acids. J lost 6 bases, V lost 6 bases, and 9 bases had no gene match. The V gene's germline CDR1 is DFQATT and CDR2 SNEGSKA (reference sequence). The CDR3 protein is CSAPISGSGNEQFF. Here the CDR3 DNA reads TGCAGTGCACCCATTAGCGGGAGCGGCAATGAGCAGTTCTTC.

This clonotype was counted many times. The gene calls are TRBV7-2 and TRBJ2-3; the match to TRBD2 covers 10 bases. There are 15 residues in the CDR3. In germline, CDR1 is SGHTA, CDR2 FQGNSA. J lost 7 bases, V lost 5 bases, and 9 bases had no gene match. CDR3 sequence: CASSTPSGSAYTQYF. CDR3 DNA: TGTGCCAGCAGCACCCCTAGCGGGAGTGCGTATACGCAGTATTTT.

The rearrangement joins TRBV7-2 to TRBJ2-6, with D tentatively TRBD2 (5 bases). Germline CDR1 SGHTA, CDR2 FQGNSA. The CDR3 is made up of 18 amino acids. The V end was cut by 4 bases, the J end by 2 bases, with 18 bases between. In DNA, the CDR3 is TGTGCCAGCAGCTCGAGAACGGGATTCATTCCTGGGGCCAACGTCCTGACTTTC. This translates into CASSSRTGFIPGANVLTF.

The chain couples TRBV7-2 to TRBJ2-7, with D possibly matching TRBD2 (6 bases). This CDR3 has 13 residues. Germline CDR1 and CDR2: SGHTA and FQGNSA. Trimming took 1 base from V and 9 from J, leaving 13 bases between them. The CDR3 protein is CASSLEVGGVQYF. As DNA, the CDR3 is TGTGCCAGCAGCTTAGAAGTGGGAGGTGTGCAGTACTTC.

This chain uses TRBV12-3 or TRBV12-4 with TRBJ2-3; no reliable D call. The CDR3 is made up of 14 amino acids. V lost 0 bases and J 2 bases, leaving 6 bases between the germline ends. The CDR3 is CASSLAENTDTQYF. DNA for the CDR3: TGTGCCAGCAGTTTAGCGGAAAACACAGATACGCAGTATTTT.

CDR3 region: CASSPRTATGELFF. CDR3 DNA: TGTGCCAGCAGTCCCAGGACAGCCACCGGGGAGCTGTTTTTT. This chain joins TRBV6-5 and TRBJ2-2; D may be TRBD1 (6 bases). Germline V CDR1 and CDR2: MNHEY, SVGAGI. The CDR3 consists of 14 residues. V lost 5 bases to trimming and J lost 4 bases, with 11 bases between them.

This clonotype was counted between two and nine times. Given a much more abundant clone one base away, this may be a read error. A read error is likely, as this CDR3 ends without the conserved phenylalanine or tryptophan. The chain links TRBV24-1 to TRBJ1-1, with D unclear. The length of the CDR3 is 12 residues. V lost 1 base to trimming and J lost 10 bases, with 9 bases between them. Germline values: CDR1 KGHDR, CDR2 SFDVKD. CDR3 nucleotide sequence: TGTGCCACCAGTGATTTAGGCAGTCGAGCTTTCTAT. Protein product: CATSDLGSRAFY.

The table lists this clonotype with a few counts. The V call is TRBV5-1, the J call TRBJ1-2, with D possibly matching TRBD1 (6 bases). Germline values: CDR1 SGHRS, CDR2 YFSETQ. Trimming cost V 2 bases and J 6 bases, with 8 bases left between them. The CDR3 spans 12 residues. The CDR3 DNA reads TGCGCCAGCAGCTTACAGGGAGATGGCTACACCTTC. Amino acids: CASSLQGDGYTF.

A few counts support this clonotype. A read error is likely, as this CDR3 ends without the conserved phenylalanine or tryptophan. The gene calls are TRBV4-1 and TRBJ1-5, with 7 bases that match TRBD1. Trimming cost V 0 bases and J 6 bases; bases outside gene matches: 11. The germline CDR1 and CDR2 sequences are MGHRA and YSYEKL. CDR3 length: 17 amino acids. CDR3 amino acids: CASSQDPKGAGGQPQHL. DNA of the CDR3: TGCGCCAGCAGCCAAGATCCTAAGGGGGCTGGGGGTCAGCCCCAGCATCTT.

This clonotype was found many times. A read error may produce the germline difference seen at one junction end. V gene TRBV4-3 combines with J gene TRBJ2-2; TRBD1 matches 10 bases. Germline V gene data show CDR1 as LGHNA and CDR2 as YSLEER. The CDR3 length is 12 residues. The CDR3 DNA reads as TGCGCCAGCAGCCAAGGGACAGGGGGGCTGTTTTTT. It encodes CASSQGTGGLFF.

V and J are TRBV9 and TRBJ1-2, with a tentative D call TRBD1 (6 bases). CDR3 length equals 17 residues. Trimming shortened V by 4 bases and J by 2 bases, and 21 bases separated the two germline ends. Germline V gene sequence: CDR1 SGDLS, CDR2 YYNGEE. The CDR3 sequence is CASSSSGRAGVNYGYTF. CDR3 sequence (DNA): TGTGCCAGCAGCTCCAGCGGGCGGGCAGGGGTGAACTATGGCTACACCTTC.

The V and J genes are TRBV20-1 and TRBJ1-1, with 10 bases fitting TRBD1. The germline gives CDR1 DFQATT, CDR2 SNEGSKA (reference sequence). The length of the CDR3 is 15 residues. The V and J ends lost 3 bases and 4 bases, in that order; junction bases with no gene match: 8. The CDR3 coding sequence is TGCAGTGCTAGTATGTCCGACAGGGGGCCCACTGAAGCTTTCTTT. Amino acids: CSASMSDRGPTEAFF.

The rearrangement joins TRBV9 to TRBJ2-1, with TRBD1 matching over 9 bases. Germline assignment: CDR1 SGDLS and CDR2 YYNGEE. The V gene end was trimmed by 7 bases and the J gene end by 3 bases; junction bases not matched to a gene: 5. The CDR3 length is 14 residues. This chain's CDR3 is CASSRTGVYNEQFF. CDR3 nucleotide sequence: TGTGCCAGCTCTCGGACAGGGGTCTACAATGAGCAGTTCTTC. Combining the CDR3 with reference TRBV9 and TRBJ2-1 gives the whole variable domain DSGVTQTPKHLITATGQRVTLRCSPRSGDLSVYWYQQSLDQGLQFLIQYYNGEERAKGNILERFSAQQFPDLHSELNLSSLELGDSALYFCASSRTGVYNEQFFGPGTRLTVL.

The table lists this clonotype with a few counts. The rearrangement joins TRBV11-2 to TRBJ2-1; 9 bases map to TRBD2. Germline-derived CDR1 and CDR2 are SGHAT and FQNNGV. With 2 bases clipped from V and 6 bases from J, the junction kept 5 bases outside the gene matches. This CDR3 spans 15 amino acids. The CDR3: CASSLSSGDSNEQFF. DNA for the CDR3: TGTGCCAGCAGCTTATCTAGCGGGGACTCCAATGAGCAGTTCTTC.

This clonotype has at least ten counts. The V call is TRBV5-1, the J call TRBJ1-1; the D gene is possibly TRBD1 (5 bases). Germline values: CDR1 SGHRS, CDR2 YFSETQ. This CDR3 is built from 13 residues. V lost 4 bases, J lost 11 bases, and 18 bases lay in between. The CDR3 here is CASSPLKGARAFF. CDR3 DNA sequence: TGCGCCAGCAGCCCACTAAAAGGGGCGCGGGCTTTCTTT.

The rearrangement joins TRBV7-9 to TRBJ1-2, with a weak D call TRBD1 (6 bases). Germline V CDR1 and CDR2: SEHNR, FQNEAQ (reference sequence). Trimming pared 5 bases from V and 3 bases from J, leaving 16 bases between. This CDR3 is built from 15 residues. The CDR3 region is CASSRAGARDYGYTF. CDR3 DNA sequence: TGTGCCAGCAGCCGGGCGGGGGCTAGGGACTATGGCTACACCTTC.

This clonotype was observed many times. J is TRBJ1-2 and V is TRBV20-1; D call uncertain. Deletions cut 3 bases from V and 7 bases from J, with 9 bases between. Germline V gene sequence: CDR1 DFQATT, CDR2 SNEGSKA (reference sequence). The CDR3 spans 11 residues. The CDR3 coding sequence is TGCAGTGCTAGTTTTACATCTGGCTACACCTTC. Translation gives CSASFTSGYTF.

The table lists this clonotype with many counts. The chain has TRBV5-1 and TRBJ1-1, with 7 bases identical to TRBD1. Germline V gives CDR1 SGHRS, CDR2 YFSETQ. This CDR3 has 14 amino acids. Trimming at V came to 4 bases and at J to 6 bases, leaving 9 bases not matched to a gene. CDR3 sequence reads: CASSDTGASAEAFF. The DNA for the CDR3 is TGCGCCAGCAGCGACACAGGGGCGAGCGCTGAAGCTTTCTTT. The full variable domain, rest sourced from reference TRBV5-1 and TRBJ1-1, is KAGVTQTPRYLIKTRGQQVTLSCSPISGHRSVSWYQQTPGQGLQFLFEYFSETQRNKGNFPGRFSGRQFSNSRSEMNVSTLELGDSALYLCASSDTGASAEAFFGQGTRLTVV.

There are a few counts of this clonotype. As DNA, the CDR3 is TGTGCCACCAGTGGACAGGGATCCTACAATGAGCAGTTCTTC. Translating gives CATSGQGSYNEQFF. This chain links TRBV24-1 with TRBJ2-1; TRBD1 matches 7 bases. J lost 1 base, V lost 5 bases, and 1 base had no gene match. The CDR3 sequence is 14 residues long. CDR1 is KGHDR and CDR2 is SFDVKD in the germline V gene.

The V call is TRBV5-1, the J call TRBJ1-1; D is uncertain. The germline V gene encodes CDR1 SGHRS and CDR2 YFSETQ. Deletions cut 4 bases from V and 1 base from J, with 14 bases between. CDR3 length: 15 amino acids. In nucleotides, the CDR3 is TGCGCCAGCAGCCCGAGTGGGCCTACGAACACTGAAGCTTTCTTT. It yields the protein CASSPSGPTNTEAFF.

The rearrangement uses TRBV7-2 and TRBJ2-6; D is unresolved. V shed 1 base and J shed 7 bases, with 2 bases lying between them. Germline CDR1 reads SGHTA; CDR2 reads FQGNSA. The CDR3 length is 12 residues. As DNA, the CDR3 is TGTGCCAGCAGCTTAGACGCCAACGTCCTGACTTTC. This encodes CASSLDANVLTF. The full variable domain, completed using reference TRBV7-2 and TRBJ2-6, is GAGVSQSPSNKVTEKGKDVELRCDPISGHTALYWYRQSLGQGLEFLIYFQGNSAPDKSGLPSDRFSAERTGGSVSTLTIQRTQQEDSAVYLCASSLDANVLTFGAGSRLTVL.